This T cell receptor beta chain was sequenced during a study of T-cell reconstitution after alpha-beta-depleted transplantation in children. This clonotype was detected ten times or more. Its antigen is unidentified. Preparation of the TCRbeta library was carried out with unique molecular identifiers. TCRdb reanalysed the PCR reads using MiXCR and keeps one entry per CDR3 protein. The table lists about 200,000 distinct CDR3 sequences, approximately 6% of them singletons. Whole-study findings and limits: Hyperexpanded clones declined; after one year, newly produced T cells mostly supplied diversity. Reports say that about two months after transplant, the alpha-beta T cells came out of several hundred graft clones that had expanded. Surviving recipient T cells and thymic progenitors produced the high day-60 TCRbeta diversity seen in some patients.

Unmatched junction bases numbered 3, after V lost 1 base and J lost 6 bases. CDR1 MNHEY and CDR2 SVGAGI come from the germline V gene. The CDR3 contains 14 residues. The V call is TRBV6-5, the J call TRBJ1-2; TRBD1 matches at 9 bases. This specimen was PBMCs, taken before TCRalphabeta/CD19-depleted stem cell transplant. This TCR derives from a girl under three years old with combined immunodeficiency, due to receive a stem cell transplant. The DNA for the CDR3 is TGTGCCAGCAGTTACTGGGGGACAGGGAATGGCTACACCTTC. Translated: CASSYWGTGNGYTF.